The rows below give T cell receptor beta chains drawn from one sample of a study of T-cell reconstitution after alpha-beta-depleted transplantation in children. TCRdb used MiXCR to reprocess the PCR reads, holding one entry per CDR3 protein. The data contain a few hundred thousand distinct CDR3 sequences, 25% to 30% of them singletons. The sequenced sample was PBMCs, obtained before TCRalphabeta/CD19-depleted stem cell transplant. The receptors come from a boy under three years old with Wiskott-Aldrich syndrome, due to receive a stem cell transplant. Each CDR3 is given with its conserved first and last residue. A D gene is named only where the DNA matches it firmly. The size field is filled for only some rows; it gives once, few, many or a size class.

CDR3 DNA: TGTGCCAGCAGTGAATGGGATAGCGGTTTTAGCACAGATACGCAGTATTTT
CDR3 protein: CASSEWDSGFSTDTQYF
V gene: TRBV6-1
D gene: NA
clone size: NA
J gene: TRBJ2-3

CDR3 DNA: TGTGCCAGCAGCTCGGGACTAGCGGGAGACGAGCAGTACTTC
CDR3 protein: CASSSGLAGDEQYF
V gene: TRBV7-8
D gene: TRBD2
clone size: NA
J gene: TRBJ2-7

CDR3 DNA: TGCAGTGCTGGCCAGGGGGCTTCAGAGACCCAGTACTTC
CDR3 protein: CSAGQGASETQYF
V gene: TRBV20-1
D gene: TRBD1
clone size: few
J gene: TRBJ2-5

CDR3 DNA: TGTGCCAGCAGTTTTACCGGGACTAGCGGGAGGGCCGGTCCGACCGCCAAAAACATTCAGTACTTC
CDR3 protein: CASSFTGTSGRAGPTAKNIQYF
V gene: TRBV28
D gene: TRBD2
clone size: once
J gene: TRBJ2-4

CDR3 DNA: TGTGCCAGCAGCCTATCGGACCTCAATGAGCAGTTCTTC
CDR3 protein: CASSLSDLNEQFF
V gene: TRBV4-2
D gene: NA
clone size: few
J gene: TRBJ2-1

CDR3 DNA: TGCGCCAGCAGCTGGGGGCTCCACAATGAGCAGTTCTTC
CDR3 protein: CASSWGLHNEQFF
V gene: TRBV5-1
D gene: NA
clone size: NA
J gene: TRBJ2-1

CDR3 DNA: TGCGCCAGCAGCTTGGAAACAGCCTACGAGCAGTACTTC
CDR3 protein: CASSLETAYEQYF
V gene: TRBV5-1
D gene: NA
clone size: NA
J gene: TRBJ2-7

CDR3 DNA: TGCGCCAGCAGCTTGTTCAGGGGGCAAACTGAAGCTTTCTTT
CDR3 protein: CASSLFRGQTEAFF
V gene: TRBV5-1
D gene: TRBD1
clone size: NA
J gene: TRBJ1-1

CDR3 DNA: TGCAGCTTCATGAACCCGGCAGCACGGGAGACCCAGTACTTC
CDR3 protein: CSFMNPAARETQYF
V gene: TRBV29-1
D gene: NA
clone size: NA
J gene: TRBJ2-5

CDR3 DNA: TGTGCCAGCAGCTCCCGGTGGAGGAGCGGCCAAGAGACCCAGTACTTC
CDR3 protein: CASSSRWRSGQETQYF
V gene: TRBV5-5
D gene: NA
clone size: few
J gene: TRBJ2-5

CDR3 DNA: TGTGCCAGCAGCCAGGGCATGATCGGACAGGCTACCCAGGGGACTGAAGCTTTCTTT
CDR3 protein: CASSQGMIGQATQGTEAFF
V gene: TRBV3-1
D gene: TRBD1
clone size: few
J gene: TRBJ1-1

CDR3 DNA: TGTGCCAGCAGTTTAGGGGCGGCGGTCAGTTCCTCTGAAGCTTTCTTT
CDR3 protein: CASSLGAAVSSSEAFF
V gene: TRBV27
D gene: NA
clone size: NA
J gene: TRBJ1-1

CDR3 DNA: TGCGCCAGCAGCCTAAAAATGGGACTACCCGAACATACGCAGTATTTT
CDR3 protein: CASSLKMGLPEHTQYF
V gene: TRBV4-1
D gene: TRBD2
clone size: few
J gene: TRBJ2-3

CDR3 DNA: TGCGCCAGCAGCTTGTGGCTAGCGGGAGAGCACTACGAGCAGTACTTC
CDR3 protein: CASSLWLAGEHYEQYF
V gene: TRBV5-1
D gene: TRBD2
clone size: NA
J gene: TRBJ2-7

CDR3 DNA: TGCAGTGCTAGAGGTGGGACAGGGGCTAGCGGGAAGGCGAAAGAGACCCAGTACTTC
CDR3 protein: CSARGGTGASGKAKETQYF
V gene: TRBV20-1
D gene: NA
clone size: NA
J gene: TRBJ2-5

CDR3 DNA: TGCGCCAGCAGCTTGGCGCAGGCCTACGAGCAGTACTTC
CDR3 protein: CASSLAQAYEQYF
V gene: TRBV5-1
D gene: NA
clone size: many
J gene: TRBJ2-7

CDR3 DNA: TGTGCCAGCAGCTTATTGGGCGGGCCTAACACCGGGGAGCTGTTTTTT
CDR3 protein: CASSLLGGPNTGELFF
V gene: TRBV7-6
D gene: NA
clone size: NA
J gene: TRBJ2-2

CDR3 DNA: TGTGCCAGCCGTAGGACGGCCGGGTCCTACGAGCAGTACTTC
CDR3 protein: CASRRTAGSYEQYF
V gene: TRBV27
D gene: NA
clone size: few
J gene: TRBJ2-7

CDR3 DNA: TGTGCCATCAGGCCCGATAATTCACCCCTCCACTTT
CDR3 protein: CAIRPDNSPLHF
V gene: TRBV10-3
D gene: NA
clone size: once
J gene: TRBJ1-6

CDR3 DNA: TGCAGTGCCCTAATGCAGCGGGTCTCCTACGAGCAGTACTTC
CDR3 protein: CSALMQRVSYEQYF
V gene: TRBV20-1
D gene: NA
clone size: NA
J gene: TRBJ2-7

CDR3 DNA: TGCAGCGTCTCGGACAGGCAAGACGAGCAGTACTTC
CDR3 protein: CSVSDRQDEQYF
V gene: TRBV29-1
D gene: TRBD1
clone size: NA
J gene: TRBJ2-7

CDR3 DNA: TGCGCCAGCAGCTTCGGGGGTTCTGGGGCCAACGTCCTGACTTTC
CDR3 protein: CASSFGGSGANVLTF
V gene: TRBV12-3/TRBV12-4
D gene: NA
clone size: many
J gene: TRBJ2-6

CDR3 DNA: TGCAGTGCTCAACCGACAGGCCTAACCTACGAGCAGTACTTC
CDR3 protein: CSAQPTGLTYEQYF
V gene: TRBV20-1
D gene: NA
clone size: few
J gene: TRBJ2-7

CDR3 DNA: TGTGCCAGCAGCTTGCCCAGGGGAACAGATACGCAGTATTTT
CDR3 protein: CASSLPRGTDTQYF
V gene: TRBV5-6
D gene: NA
clone size: NA
J gene: TRBJ2-3

CDR3 DNA: TGCAGTGCCCGAAACTTAAACGAGCAGTACTTC
CDR3 protein: CSARNLNEQYF
V gene: TRBV20-1
D gene: NA
clone size: NA
J gene: TRBJ2-7

CDR3 DNA: TGCAGTGTTGGGGGTCCGGGTTATCGGGAGCAGTACTTC
CDR3 protein: CSVGGPGYREQYF
V gene: TRBV20-1
D gene: NA
clone size: few
J gene: TRBJ2-7

CDR3 DNA: TGCGCCAGCAGCTTGGGTAGCGGGAGCGATCGAAGCACAGATACGCAGTATTTT
CDR3 protein: CASSLGSGSDRSTDTQYF
V gene: TRBV5-1
D gene: TRBD2
clone size: few
J gene: TRBJ2-3

CDR3 DNA: TGCAGTGCTAGCTCTAGCGGGAGCTACAATGAGCAGTTCTTC
CDR3 protein: CSASSSGSYNEQFF
V gene: TRBV20-1
D gene: TRBD2
clone size: few
J gene: TRBJ2-1

CDR3 DNA: TGTGCCAGCAGCGGACAGGGGAGTGAAAAACTGTTTTTT
CDR3 protein: CASSGQGSEKLFF
V gene: TRBV5-4
D gene: TRBD1
clone size: NA
J gene: TRBJ1-4

CDR3 DNA: TGTGCCAGCAGCCAGATAGGTGTCGATGAGCAGTTCTTC
CDR3 protein: CASSQIGVDEQFF
V gene: TRBV3-1
D gene: NA
clone size: NA
J gene: TRBJ2-1

CDR3 DNA: TGTGCCAGCAGTGTAAGAGCGCCTGTGGGAGATACGCAGTATTTT
CDR3 protein: CASSVRAPVGDTQYF
V gene: TRBV25-1
D gene: NA
clone size: few
J gene: TRBJ2-3

CDR3 DNA: TGTGCCAGCAGCTTAACGTCCCAGATGCATCGGGGCACCGGGGAGCTGTTTTTT
CDR3 protein: CASSLTSQMHRGTGELFF
V gene: TRBV7-3
D gene: NA
clone size: NA
J gene: TRBJ2-2

CDR3 DNA: TGTGCCTTATCCATGGGGGATAACTATGGCTACACCTTC
CDR3 protein: CALSMGDNYGYTF
V gene: TRBV10-3
D gene: NA
clone size: NA
J gene: TRBJ1-2

CDR3 DNA: TGCAGTGCGCCCGGGACTAGCGGGAGGCACTACAATGAGCAGTTCTTC
CDR3 protein: CSAPGTSGRHYNEQFF
V gene: TRBV20-1
D gene: TRBD2
clone size: NA
J gene: TRBJ2-1

CDR3 DNA: TGTGCCAGCAGTTTAGGGGGTGGGGCAGGCAATGAGCAGTTCTTC
CDR3 protein: CASSLGGGAGNEQFF
V gene: TRBV12-3/TRBV12-4
D gene: NA
clone size: few
J gene: TRBJ2-1

CDR3 DNA: TGCGCCAGCAGCTTGGGTAGCGGGTCCTACAATGAGCAGTTCTTC
CDR3 protein: CASSLGSGSYNEQFF
V gene: TRBV5-1
D gene: TRBD2
clone size: many
J gene: TRBJ2-1

CDR3 DNA: TGTGCCAGCAGTCCCCCACGACTAGCGGGAGAGAGTGAGACCCAGTACTTC
CDR3 protein: CASSPPRLAGESETQYF
V gene: TRBV12-3/TRBV12-4
D gene: TRBD2
clone size: NA
J gene: TRBJ2-5

CDR3 DNA: TGTGCCATCAGTGAGCAGAAAACTAGCACAGATACGCAGTATTTT
CDR3 protein: CAISEQKTSTDTQYF
V gene: TRBV10-3
D gene: NA
clone size: few
J gene: TRBJ2-3

CDR3 DNA: TGTGCCAGCAGCTGGGGACTAGCGGCGTACAATGAGCAGTTCTTC
CDR3 protein: CASSWGLAAYNEQFF
V gene: TRBV5-6
D gene: TRBD2
clone size: NA
J gene: TRBJ2-1

CDR3 DNA: TGTGCCACCAGTGACTCAAGACCGGGACGGTTTGGAAACACCATATATTTT
CDR3 protein: CATSDSRPGRFGNTIYF
V gene: TRBV24-1
D gene: NA
clone size: many
J gene: TRBJ1-3

CDR3 DNA: TGTGCCAGCAGCCAAGATCTACGAGGGGGCTATGGCTACACCTTC
CDR3 protein: CASSQDLRGGYGYTF
V gene: TRBV14
D gene: NA
clone size: NA
J gene: TRBJ1-2

CDR3 DNA: TGCAGTGTTAATAAGGGACTTACCACAGATACGCAGTATTTT
CDR3 protein: CSVNKGLTTDTQYF
V gene: TRBV20-1
D gene: NA
clone size: NA
J gene: TRBJ2-3

CDR3 DNA: TGTGCCAGCAGCCAAGACGCGGGAGGGCGCACAGATACGCAGTATTTT
CDR3 protein: CASSQDAGGRTDTQYF
V gene: TRBV4-2
D gene: TRBD2
clone size: NA
J gene: TRBJ2-3

CDR3 DNA: TGTGCCACCAGTGATCCCGGGACAGGGTTATACAATGAGCAGTTCTTC
CDR3 protein: CATSDPGTGLYNEQFF
V gene: TRBV24-1
D gene: TRBD1
clone size: few
J gene: TRBJ2-1

CDR3 DNA: TGTGCCAGCAGCGGAAATCTGGGCACTGAAGCTTTCTTT
CDR3 protein: CASSGNLGTEAFF
V gene: TRBV12-3/TRBV12-4
D gene: NA
clone size: NA
J gene: TRBJ1-1

CDR3 DNA: TGCGCCAGCTTTTTCGGGAGCGGAGCCCCCCAAGAGACCCAGTACTTC
CDR3 protein: CASFFGSGAPQETQYF
V gene: TRBV5-1
D gene: NA
clone size: NA
J gene: TRBJ2-5

CDR3 DNA: TGTGCCAGCAGTCGGGAGGGCAGCGGTGGAAATGAGCAGTTCTTC
CDR3 protein: CASSREGSGGNEQFF
V gene: TRBV9
D gene: TRBD2
clone size: NA
J gene: TRBJ2-1

CDR3 DNA: TGTGCCAGCAGGCTACAGGGAGAGGCTTTCTTT
CDR3 protein: CASRLQGEAFF
V gene: TRBV6-6
D gene: NA
clone size: NA
J gene: TRBJ1-1

CDR3 DNA: TGCAGCGTCCGGGCTACCGGGACAGGGGATTCACCCCTCCACTTT
CDR3 protein: CSVRATGTGDSPLHF
V gene: TRBV29-1
D gene: TRBD1
clone size: NA
J gene: TRBJ1-6

CDR3 DNA: TGTGCCATCAGGACTGGACGGGGCTCCTACGAGCAGTACTTC
CDR3 protein: CAIRTGRGSYEQYF
V gene: TRBV10-3
D gene: NA
clone size: NA
J gene: TRBJ2-7

CDR3 DNA: TGCAGTGCTAGCGGCCAAGGCGGGTGGATTAGCGGGGAGACCCAGTACTTC
CDR3 protein: CSASGQGGWISGETQYF
V gene: TRBV20-1
D gene: TRBD2
clone size: NA
J gene: TRBJ2-5

CDR3 DNA: TGTGCCAGCAGCTTAGGGGGCGCGGGGGCCAATGAAAAACTGTTTTTT
CDR3 protein: CASSLGGAGANEKLFF
V gene: TRBV7-9
D gene: NA
clone size: NA
J gene: TRBJ1-4

CDR3 DNA: TGTGCCAGCAGTCATAGCGGGAGGTTCGGTGAGCAGTTCTTC
CDR3 protein: CASSHSGRFGEQFF
V gene: TRBV12-3/TRBV12-4
D gene: TRBD2
clone size: few
J gene: TRBJ2-1

CDR3 DNA: TGTGCCAGCAGTTTAGAGGGCAGGGGGCACTATGGCTACACCTTC
CDR3 protein: CASSLEGRGHYGYTF
V gene: TRBV27
D gene: TRBD1
clone size: NA
J gene: TRBJ1-2

CDR3 DNA: TGTGCCAGCAGCGCCCAGCCCGGACAGGGAAACACCATATATTTT
CDR3 protein: CASSAQPGQGNTIYF
V gene: TRBV7-2
D gene: NA
clone size: few
J gene: TRBJ1-3